The 22 T cell receptor beta chains reported below all come from one sample, sequenced in a study of blood T cell repertoires in COVID-19. The data were produced by immunoSEQ multiplex PCR, yet TCRdb's version contains in-frame clones alone and is incomplete. The sample includes over 55,000 clones, over 80% of them seen just once. The specimen was peripheral blood. Source of these receptors: a woman of 80 years or more with acute or convalescent COVID-19.

This rearrangement joins TRBV5-1 to TRBJ2-1; 11 positions agree with TRBD2. Trimming removed 3 bases from V and 9 bases from J; junction bases left unmatched: 11. The length of the CDR3 is 16 residues. Germline V gene lookup returns CDR1 SGHRS and CDR2 YFSETQ. The CDR3 is CASSWGASGRNGEQFF. CDR3 in DNA: TGCGCCAGCAGCTGGGGTGCTAGCGGGAGGAATGGTGAGCAGTTCTTC.

V gene TRBV7-9 combines with J gene TRBJ2-1; D unclear. The CDR3 is 18 amino acids. The V end was cut by 1 base, the J end by 7 bases, with 23 bases between. Germline CDR1 is SEHNR and CDR2 is FQNEAQ (reference sequence). The DNA for the CDR3 is TGTGCCAGCAGCTTAGAGGAGATTGTCGTCCGAAGTCGAAATGAGCAGTTCTTC. Translation: CASSLEEIVVRSRNEQFF.

This clone showed up many times. V and J are TRBV5-4 and TRBJ1-1, with unresolved D. The CDR3 is 12 residues long. Germline CDR1 is SGHNT and CDR2 is YYREEE (reference sequence). V was clipped by 4 bases and J by 6 bases, with 10 bases between them. CDR3 sequence: CASSPAGSEAFF. The CDR3 nucleotides are TGTGCCAGCAGCCCCGCGGGCTCTGAAGCTTTCTTT.

V usage is TRBV11-2 and J usage is TRBJ1-5; unclear D gene. In germline, CDR1 is SGHAT, CDR2 FQNNGV. The germline V and J ends were trimmed by 4 bases and 7 bases, with 14 bases remaining between them. This CDR3 comprises 14 residues. The CDR3 reads CASSSTTKQQPQHF. DNA of the CDR3: TGTGCCAGCAGCTCTACAACCAAACAGCAGCCCCAGCATTTT.

The chain recombines TRBV5-1 with TRBJ2-5, with D perhaps matching TRBD1 (5 bases). The CDR3 consists of 15 residues. Germline-derived CDR1 and CDR2 are SGHRS and YFSETQ. The V and J ends lost 5 bases and 2 bases respectively, with 16 bases between them. As DNA, the CDR3 is TGCGCCAGCAGTCTAGTACAAGGGGTTCAAGAGACCCAGTACTTC. Its translation is CASSLVQGVQETQYF.

This chain links TRBV6-5 with TRBJ2-1; the D gene is possibly TRBD2 (6 bases). CDR3 length equals 15 residues. The V and J ends lost 8 bases and 7 bases respectively, with 21 bases between them. Looked up from germline, CDR1 is MNHEY and CDR2 is SVGAGI. CDR3 nucleotide sequence: TGTGCCAGCTCCTTAGCGGAAACCCCTATTAATGAGCAGTTCTTC. This translates into CASSLAETPINEQFF.

The chain has TRBV7-8 and TRBJ2-1; 11 nucleotides line up with TRBD2. CDR1 SGHVS and CDR2 FQNEAQ come from the germline V gene. V shed 4 bases, J shed 10 bases, and the junction held 9 bases outside the gene matches. The length of the CDR3 is 15 residues. The CDR3 coding sequence is TGTGCCAGCAGCTGGGCGGGCGGGACTAGCGGAGAGCAGTTCTTC. It translates to CASSWAGGTSGEQFF.

The V gene is TRBV7-2, the J gene TRBJ2-3; 8 bases line up with TRBD2. This CDR3 has 16 amino acids. Losses at the gene ends were 3 bases for V and 2 bases for J; bases not matched to a gene: 7. CDR1 is SGHTA, CDR2 FQGNSA, per germline. The CDR3 reads CASSFILAGTTDTQYF. In DNA, the CDR3 is TGTGCCAGCAGCTTTATTCTAGCGGGTACCACAGATACGCAGTATTTT.

This clone was recorded only once. The chain couples TRBV20-1 to TRBJ1-1, with TRBD1 matching over 8 bases. This CDR3 comprises 14 residues. Germline V CDR1 and CDR2: DFQATT, SNEGSKA (reference sequence). Trimming took 3 bases from V and 0 from J; bases not matched to a gene: 3. For the CDR3, the DNA is TGCAGTGCTAGTCCAGGGGGCATGAACACTGAAGCTTTCTTT. It yields the protein CSASPGGMNTEAFF.

V gene TRBV10-3 combines with J gene TRBJ2-1; D is perhaps TRBD2 (6 bases). Trimming shortened V by 6 bases and J by 7 bases, and 13 bases separated the two germline ends. The germline V gene encodes CDR1 ENHRY and CDR2 SYGVKD. The CDR3 runs 13 residues. The CDR3 DNA follows: TGTGCCATCAGGAGTGGGGGGTATAATGAGCAGTTCTTC. It codes for CAIRSGGYNEQFF.

As to this clone: An end of the junction does not agree with germline; a read error may underlie this. The CDR3 DNA sequence: TGTGCCAGCAGTTTAGACATCGGGACAGGGGGTTACTTC. Residues: CASSLDIGTGGYF. The chain recombines TRBV12-3 or TRBV12-4 with TRBJ1-2; 11 bases line up with TRBD1. This CDR3 contains 13 residues.

The chain is built from TRBV6-1 and TRBJ1-5; no firm D call. The CDR3 consists of 15 residues. From germline, CDR1 is MNHNS and CDR2 SASEGT. Trimming removed 1 base from V and 2 bases from J, with 9 bases in between. The CDR3 here is CASSEGGRGNQPQHF. The CDR3 DNA follows: TGTGCCAGCAGTGAAGGAGGGAGGGGCAATCAGCCCCAGCATTTT.

This sequence joins TRBV5-1 and TRBJ2-6; D may be TRBD1 (5 bases). CDR1 and CDR2 (germline): SGHRS, YFSETQ. The CDR3 runs 15 residues. The ends were cut back, 4 bases at V and 2 bases at J, with 10 bases in the middle. CDR3 loop: CASSRTGTGANVLTF. The DNA for the CDR3 is TGCGCCAGCAGCAGAACAGGAACTGGGGCCAACGTCCTGACTTTC.

The chain combines TRBV7-6 with TRBJ2-7, with 8 bases fitting TRBD2. The CDR3 totals 16 residues. V lost 0 bases, J lost 3 bases, and 7 bases stayed unmatched. Germline CDR1 is SGHVS and CDR2 is FNYEAQ. The CDR3 DNA sequence: TGTGCCAGCAGCTTAGCGGTAATAGCGGGAATCTACGAGCAGTACTTC. Amino acids: CASSLAVIAGIYEQYF.

CDR3 loop: CASSLAARGQGNTIYF. The CDR3 nucleotides are TGCGCCAGCAGCTTGGCTGCGCGGGGACAGGGAAACACCATATATTTT. V usage is TRBV5-1 and J usage is TRBJ1-3, with 7 bases aligning to TRBD1. The CDR3 has 16 residues. The V gene end was trimmed by 0 bases and the J gene end by 4 bases; junction bases not matched to a gene: 7. Germline CDR1 is SGHRS and CDR2 is YFSETQ.

The gene calls are TRBV2 and TRBJ1-1; 7 nucleotides align to TRBD1. CDR3 length: 13 amino acids. The trim removed 6 bases at V and 0 bases at J, leaving 1 base unmatched. CDR1 SNHLY and CDR2 FYNNEI come from the germline V gene. The CDR3, as DNA: TGTGCCAGCAGGGGACAGATGAACACTGAAGCTTTCTTT. Protein sequence: CASRGQMNTEAFF.

This chain uses TRBV4-1 with TRBJ2-7; TRBD1 aligns across 8 bases. Germline V gives CDR1 MGHRA, CDR2 YSYEKL. Trimming cost V 5 bases and J 3 bases; bases outside gene matches: 12. The CDR3 is made up of 16 amino acids. The CDR3 reads CASSSRGQGGNYEQYF. The CDR3 nucleotides are TGCGCCAGCAGCTCCCGCGGACAGGGAGGTAACTACGAGCAGTACTTC.

The CDR3 DNA follows: TGTGCCAGCAGCTCAGTAGCGGGGATAGGACTAGCGGGAGCCTACGAGCAGTACTTC. Protein product: CASSSVAGIGLAGAYEQYF. V usage is TRBV7-9 and J usage is TRBJ2-7, with TRBD2 identical over 13 bases. This CDR3 region has 19 residues. Looked up from germline, CDR1 is SEHNR and CDR2 is FQNEAQ (reference sequence). After removal of 4 bases from V and 2 bases from J, the junction contained 14 bases not matched to a gene. The full variable domain, completed using reference TRBV7-9 and TRBJ2-7, is DTGVSQNPRHKITKRGQNVTFRCDPISEHNRLYWYRQTLGQGPEFLTYFQNEAQLEKSRLLSDRFSAERPKGSFSTLEIQRTEQGDSAMYLCASSSVAGIGLAGAYEQYFGPGTRLTVT.

The V call is TRBV27, the J call TRBJ2-3; D might be TRBD2 (6 bases). The V gene lost 5 bases and the J gene lost 8 bases, with 14 bases spanning the gap. The germline gives CDR1 MNHEY, CDR2 SMNVEV (reference sequence). This CDR3 has 13 residues. CDR3 region: CASSIPGGGTQYF. The CDR3 nucleotides are TGTGCCAGCAGTATTCCCGGGGGAGGTACGCAGTATTTT.

J is TRBJ2-1 and V is TRBV5-1; D may be TRBD1 (6 bases). This CDR3 has 21 residues. The germline CDR1 and CDR2 sequences are SGHRS and YFSETQ. Trimming shortened V by 4 bases and J by 9 bases, and 38 bases separated the two germline ends. CDR3 in DNA: TGCGCCAGCAGCCCCCTTCCGGACAGAAGTCACCTTTCTCAGCGGTCGGGTGAGCAGTTCTTC. It is translated as CASSPLPDRSHLSQRSGEQFF.

The chain has TRBV6-2 or TRBV6-3 and TRBJ1-2; no clear D gene. The germline V gene has CDR1 MNHEY and CDR2 SVGEGT. V was cut by 0 bases and J by 0 bases, with 17 bases left in between. The CDR3 extends over 18 amino acids. CDR3 bases: TGTGCCAGCAGTTACTCCGAGGGCCTTGCTAGGCCTAACTATGGCTACACCTTC. Translated: CASSYSEGLARPNYGYTF.

The chain employs TRBV25-1 and TRBJ2-5; D ambiguous. Germline-derived CDR1 and CDR2 are MGHDK and SYGVNS. Trimming pared 2 bases from V and 5 bases from J, leaving 9 bases between. This CDR3 comprises 13 residues. As DNA, the CDR3 is TGTGCCAGCAGTGAAAATGCGAGGGAGACCCAGTACTTC. Translating gives CASSENARETQYF. Full variable domain (missing parts from reference TRBV25-1 and TRBJ2-5): EADIYQTPRYLVIGTGKKITLECSQTMGHDKMYWYQQDPGMELHLIHYSYGVNSTEKGDLSSESTVSRIRTEHFPLTLESARPSHTSQYLCASSENARETQYFGPGTRLLVL.